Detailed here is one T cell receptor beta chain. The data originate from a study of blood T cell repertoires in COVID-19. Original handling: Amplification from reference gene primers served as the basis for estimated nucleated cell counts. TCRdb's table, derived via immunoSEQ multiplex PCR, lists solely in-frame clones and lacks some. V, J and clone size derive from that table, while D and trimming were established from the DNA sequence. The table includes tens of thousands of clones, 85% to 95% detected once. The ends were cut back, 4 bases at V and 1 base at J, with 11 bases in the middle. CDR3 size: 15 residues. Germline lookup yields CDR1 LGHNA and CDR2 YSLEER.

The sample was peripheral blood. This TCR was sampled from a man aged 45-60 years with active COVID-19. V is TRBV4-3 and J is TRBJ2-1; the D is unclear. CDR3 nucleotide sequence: TGCGCCAGCAGCCCCACAGCAGTGTCCTACAATGAGCAGTTCTTC. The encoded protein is CASSPTAVSYNEQFF.